This T cell receptor (beta chain) was recovered during a study of blood T cells in healthy people across ages. Whole-study results and caveats: In long-lived donors, naive CD4+ cell counts and diversity exceeded those of aged donors.

The donors, all healthy, were Caucasians living in Russia, aged about 6 to 100. Using a J-beta primer mix together with a sample-barcoded 5' primer, a second PCR was run for about 6 to 12 cycles. Using its own MiXCR run on the 5' RACE reads, TCRdb lists one record per CDR3 protein. The top ten hold less than 25% of the sample, which has 700,000 or so distinct CDR3 sequences, approximately 22% seen once. Concerning this clonotype itself: The antigen remains undetermined.

The CDR3 length is 13 residues. Germline values: CDR1 MNHEY, CDR2 SMNVEV (reference sequence). V lost 11 bases to trimming and J lost 3 bases, with 13 bases between them. The chain recombines TRBV27 with TRBJ2-2; D is ambiguous. The receptor's source is a man in his sixties or seventies in good health. Material: blood. The CDR3: CAVRPRDTGELFF. The CDR3 bases are TGTGCCGTCCGGCCACGGGACACCGGGGAGCTGTTTTTT.